Sequencing of this TCR beta chain was carried out in a study of OX40 agonist ivuxolimab in advanced cancers. Overall study results and limits: No determination was made of the antigen specificity of the expanded peripheral T cells. The average count of expanded clones was higher among CD8+ T cells than among CD4+. Nonresponders, in some cases, also had low normalized T-cell clonal expansion.

Enrollment shut out patients with autoimmune disease history or systemic immunosuppression. This CDR3 contains 13 residues. V gave up 4 bases and J gave up 6 bases; unmatched junction bases: 4. CDR1 is SEHNR, CDR2 FQNEAQ, per germline (reference sequence). Repertoires were generated with immunoSEQ multiplex PCR, while TCRdb's copy carries only in-frame clones and drops some. The table lists around 84,000 clones, 92% of them singletons. This clone was recorded once. What it binds is unknown. This receptor was taken from an adult with an advanced solid tumor such as melanoma, head and neck, liver or kidney cancer. The source was CD4+ or CD8+ T cells sorted from blood, collected in a trial of the OX40 agonist ivuxolimab. This chain joins TRBV7-9 and TRBJ1-2, with 8 nucleotides matching TRBD1. CDR3 in amino acids: CASSSQGADGYTF. CDR3 coding DNA: TGTGCCAGCAGCTCGCAGGGGGCAGATGGCTACACCTTC. The entire variable domain, with the rest obtained from reference TRBV7-9 and TRBJ1-2, is as follows: DTGVSQNPRHKITKRGQNVTFRCDPISEHNRLYWYRQTLGQGPEFLTYFQNEAQLEKSRLLSDRFSAERPKGSFSTLEIQRTEQGDSAMYLCASSSQGADGYTFGSGTRLTVV.